This is a list of T cell receptor beta chains from one sample in a study of blood T cell repertoires in COVID-19. Some clones are missing from TCRdb's copy, which holds only in-frame ones; the method was immunoSEQ multiplex PCR. The sample carries 300,000 or so clones, around 90% recorded once. Sequencing was done on a sample of peripheral blood. The receptors come from a man younger than 35 who had recovered from COVID-19. Both conserved end residues are part of each CDR3. Fields, in order: D gene, clone size, J gene, V gene, CDR3 DNA, CDR3 protein. The D gene is left open where the match is weak. Clone size is given for some rows only: seen once, a few or many times, or a class if the clone is expanded.

d_gene: .; abundance: few; j_gene: TRBJ2-7; v_gene: TRBV7-3; CDR3nt: TGTGCCAGCAGCTTAACGGCGCAGGACGAGCAGTACTTC; CDR3aa: CASSLTAQDEQYF
d_gene: .; abundance: .; j_gene: TRBJ1-3; v_gene: TRBV9; CDR3nt: TGTGCCAGCAGCGTAGCAGACGGCCCGGGCTCTGGAAACACCATATATTTT; CDR3aa: CASSVADGPGSGNTIYF
d_gene: TRBD1; abundance: .; j_gene: TRBJ1-2; v_gene: TRBV29-1; CDR3nt: TGCAGCGTGAGCCCCTGGGACAGTAACTATGGCTACACCTTC; CDR3aa: CSVSPWDSNYGYTF
d_gene: TRBD1; abundance: .; j_gene: TRBJ1-2; v_gene: TRBV25-1; CDR3nt: TGTGCCAGCAGTGAATCCCTAGGACAGGCCTATGGCTACACCTTC; CDR3aa: CASSESLGQAYGYTF
d_gene: TRBD1; abundance: .; j_gene: TRBJ1-1; v_gene: TRBV7-9; CDR3nt: TGTGCCAGCAGCTCAACCCGGACAGGATCGGGAGCTTTCTTT; CDR3aa: CASSSTRTGSGAFF
d_gene: TRBD2; abundance: many; j_gene: TRBJ2-2; v_gene: TRBV6-4; CDR3nt: TGTGCCAGCAGTTCGCGGGGGGACACCGGGGAGCTGTTTTTT; CDR3aa: CASSSRGDTGELFF
d_gene: TRBD2; abundance: .; j_gene: TRBJ2-1; v_gene: TRBV19; CDR3nt: TGTGCCAGTAGTCCATCCGGGACTAGCAGATACAATGAGCAGTTCTTC; CDR3aa: CASSPSGTSRYNEQFF
d_gene: .; abundance: .; j_gene: TRBJ1-5; v_gene: TRBV5-6; CDR3nt: TGTGCCAGCAGCTTCGCGGGGATTAATCAGCCCCAGCATTTT; CDR3aa: CASSFAGINQPQHF
d_gene: .; abundance: few; j_gene: TRBJ1-3; v_gene: TRBV10-3; CDR3nt: TGTGCCATCAGAGGCAGGCGGGAGGACACCATATATTTT; CDR3aa: CAIRGRREDTIYF
d_gene: .; abundance: .; j_gene: TRBJ1-5; v_gene: TRBV6-5; CDR3nt: TGTGCCAGCAGTCCGGACAGTAGCAATCAGCCCCAGCATTTT; CDR3aa: CASSPDSSNQPQHF
d_gene: TRBD1; abundance: .; j_gene: TRBJ1-1; v_gene: TRBV19; CDR3nt: TGTGCCAGCATGGACAGGGTGAACACTGAAGCTTTCTTT; CDR3aa: CASMDRVNTEAFF
d_gene: .; abundance: .; j_gene: TRBJ2-7; v_gene: TRBV2; CDR3nt: TGTGCCAGCAGTATGAGGGAGGAGTCCTACGAGCAGTACTTC; CDR3aa: CASSMREESYEQYF
d_gene: .; abundance: few; j_gene: TRBJ2-2; v_gene: TRBV18; CDR3nt: TGTGCCAGCTCACCGTCGGGACAAATTACCGGGGAGCTGTTTTTT; CDR3aa: CASSPSGQITGELFF
d_gene: TRBD1; abundance: .; j_gene: TRBJ1-6; v_gene: TRBV3-1/TRBV3-2; CDR3nt: TGTGCCAGCAGTCCCCGGGACAGGGGCTCCTATAATTCACCCCTCCACTTT; CDR3aa: CASSPRDRGSYNSPLHF
d_gene: .; abundance: .; j_gene: TRBJ1-5; v_gene: TRBV6-5; CDR3nt: TGTGCCAGCAGTTACACGGAGAGGCAGCCCCAGCATTTT; CDR3aa: CASSYTERQPQHF
d_gene: TRBD1; abundance: .; j_gene: TRBJ1-1; v_gene: TRBV18; CDR3nt: TGTGCCAGCTCCCGTCCACCCGGACAGGGGGCAACTGAAGCTTTCTTT; CDR3aa: CASSRPPGQGATEAFF
d_gene: TRBD1; abundance: .; j_gene: TRBJ1-1; v_gene: TRBV14; CDR3nt: TGTGCCAGCAGCCAGCAGGGGGGGAACACTGAAGCTTTCTTT; CDR3aa: CASSQQGGNTEAFF
d_gene: TRBD1; abundance: .; j_gene: TRBJ1-2; v_gene: TRBV12-3/TRBV12-4; CDR3nt: TGTGCCAGCAGTTACAGGGGGAGCGGCTACACCTTC; CDR3aa: CASSYRGSGYTF
d_gene: .; abundance: once; j_gene: TRBJ2-7; v_gene: TRBV7-2; CDR3nt: TGTGCCAGCAGCTATAACGCCCTGGAGGCCAGTTCCATTACCGAGCAGTACTTC; CDR3aa: CASSYNALEASSITEQYF
d_gene: TRBD2; abundance: .; j_gene: TRBJ2-7; v_gene: TRBV7-2; CDR3nt: TGTGCCAGCAGCACACTAGCGGGGGCCGAGCAGTACTTC; CDR3aa: CASSTLAGAEQYF
d_gene: TRBD1; abundance: .; j_gene: TRBJ1-2; v_gene: TRBV7-9; CDR3nt: TGTGCCAGCAGCTTAAGCGGGCAGGGGGCTATTGGCTACACCTTC; CDR3aa: CASSLSGQGAIGYTF
d_gene: .; abundance: .; j_gene: TRBJ1-4; v_gene: TRBV7-2; CDR3nt: TGTGCCAGCAGCTTGGTCGGGGAAAAACTGTTTTTT; CDR3aa: CASSLVGEKLFF
d_gene: .; abundance: .; j_gene: TRBJ1-2; v_gene: TRBV5-1; CDR3nt: TGCGCCAGCAGCGCGGGGACCTATGGCTACACCTTC; CDR3aa: CASSAGTYGYTF
d_gene: .; abundance: .; j_gene: TRBJ2-1; v_gene: TRBV10-3; CDR3nt: TGTGCCATCACTGACGGCGGAGGAACAGGGGAGCAGTTCTTC; CDR3aa: CAITDGGGTGEQFF
d_gene: TRBD1; abundance: .; j_gene: TRBJ1-1; v_gene: TRBV5-1; CDR3nt: TGCGCCAGCAGCTTGGCCCCTCGACAGGGGAGGCCTGAAGCTTTCTTT; CDR3aa: CASSLAPRQGRPEAFF